This T cell receptor (beta chain) is drawn from a study of cytomegalovirus exposure and HLA in healthy donors. Whole-study results and caveats: The HLA-A and HLA-B alleles of most subjects were reportedly predicted accurately from TCR beta sequences. The likely explanation for a cluster of highly shared sequence variants was sequencing artifact. A few CMV-associated chains proved CMV antigen-specific in vitro.

As for this clone: Antigen unknown.

The CDR3 totals 13 residues. Germline V CDR1 and CDR2: GTSNPN, SVGIG (reference sequence). J gave up 3 bases and V 5 bases, and 2 bases lay outside the gene matches. Primers for the PCR totalled 60 Vbeta and 13 Jbeta. Produced via immunoSEQ multiplex PCR; TCRdb's table is partial and in-frame only. Of 200,000 or so clones detected, 75% to 85% appear once; the ten largest clones hold 2.1%. The chain has TRBV30 and TRBJ1-5; 9 bases agree with TRBD1. The TCR comes from a woman in her late teens or twenties in good health and CMV-seropositive. Sequenced: PBMCs. The CDR3 DNA reads TGTGCCTGGGACAGGGGGAACAATCAGCCCCAGCATTTT. Translation gives CAWDRGNNQPQHF.